A selection of T cell receptor beta chains follows, all from one sample in a study of glioma-infiltrating T cells. TCRdb re-called the multiplex PCR reads through MiXCR, storing one row per CDR3 protein. The data show about 400,000 distinct CDR3 sequences, more than 35% seen once. Sequenced material: glioma tissue, nonneoplastic brain tissue, or PBMCs (not recorded which). Every receptor here comes from a human donor with low-grade glioma or glioblastoma, undergoing nonglioma brain surgery, or in good health (not recorded which). Each CDR3 is given with its conserved first and last residue. The D gene is left open where the match is weak. Clone size is given for some rows only: seen once, a few or many times, or a class if the clone is expanded.

d_call	v_call	clone_size	j_call	cdr3_nt	cdr3_aa
TRBD1	TRBV27	.	TRBJ2-5	TGTGCCAGCAGTACCTCGACAGGGGGAGGGACCCAGTACTTC	CASSTSTGGGTQYF
TRBD2	TRBV19	.	TRBJ2-1	TGTGCCAGTAGTAGAAGCGGGAGGGCCTCCTACAATGAGCAGTTCTTC	CASSRSGRASYNEQFF
TRBD1	TRBV12-3/TRBV12-4	.	TRBJ2-7	TGTGCCAGCAGGATGACAGGGAACCACGAGCAGTACTTC	CASRMTGNHEQYF
TRBD2	TRBV27	.	TRBJ2-1	TGTGCCAGCAGCTTTATCGTGGGGGAGGGAAGGAATGAGCAGTTCTTC	CASSFIVGEGRNEQFF
TRBD2	TRBV7-9	.	TRBJ2-7	TGTGCCAGCAGTCCAGGGGGACTAGCTCACGAGCAGTACTTC	CASSPGGLAHEQYF
TRBD1	TRBV5-1	.	TRBJ1-1	TGCGCCAGCAGCCTGAGGGGGCTGGTGAACACTGAAGCTTTCTTT	CASSLRGLVNTEAFF
.	TRBV29-1	.	TRBJ1-1	TGCGGCGTCACAGAGGGGGGATCGAACACTGAAGCTTTCTTT	CGVTEGGSNTEAFF
TRBD2	TRBV6-6	.	TRBJ2-7	TGTGCCAGCAGTTCTACTAGCGGGGGGGGGAACGAGCAGTACTTC	CASSSTSGGGNEQYF
.	TRBV5-8	.	TRBJ1-4	TGTGCCAGCAGCCCCCGCCTTAATGAAAAACTGTTTTTT	CASSPRLNEKLFF
TRBD2	TRBV15	many	TRBJ2-3	TGTGCCACCAGCAGAGAACTAGCGGGAAGGATAAATACGCAGTATTTT	CATSRELAGRINTQYF
.	TRBV7-2	many	TRBJ2-7	TGTGCCAGCAGCACACAGGGTTCCAGACCCTACGAGCAGTACTTC	CASSTQGSRPYEQYF
.	TRBV28	few	TRBJ2-7	TGTGCCAGCTCAAAGAGGGCTTCCTACGAGCAGTACTTC	CASSKRASYEQYF
.	TRBV27	.	TRBJ2-6	TGTGCCAGCATTCTCTACCCGGGCTCTGGGGCCAACGTCCTGACTTTC	CASILYPGSGANVLTF
.	TRBV7-9	.	TRBJ2-2	TGTGCCAGCAGCGATGACCTAACCGGGGAGCTGTTTTTT	CASSDDLTGELFF
.	TRBV20-1	.	TRBJ1-1	TGCAGTGCTGTGCCGGCAGGGGTCACTGAAGCTTTCTTT	CSAVPAGVTEAFF
TRBD1	TRBV4-3	.	TRBJ2-1	TGCGCCAGCAGTCTGAACAGGGGGGACAATGAGCAGTTCTTC	CASSLNRGDNEQFF
.	TRBV20-1	.	TRBJ2-3	TGCAGTGCTAGGTCGACCGGGAACACCCTCACAGATACGCAGTATTTT	CSARSTGNTLTDTQYF
TRBD1	TRBV4-1	.	TRBJ2-3	TGCGCCAGCAGCCAAGACACCTCGGGAACAGGGGGCGACGGAGATACGCAGTATTTT	CASSQDTSGTGGDGDTQYF
.	TRBV15	many	TRBJ2-1	TGTGCCACCAGCAGAGATGTTCTGGGATACTACAATGAGCAGTTCTTC	CATSRDVLGYYNEQFF
.	TRBV27	many	TRBJ1-5	TGTGCCAGCAGTTCCCTCGAGAGGGGCAATCAGCCCCAGCATTTT	CASSSLERGNQPQHF
.	TRBV27	many	TRBJ1-1	TGTGCCAGCAGTTTTAACGGGAACACTGAAGCTTTCTTT	CASSFNGNTEAFF
TRBD2	TRBV27	many	TRBJ2-1	TGTGCCAGCAGTTTGAGTCTAGCGGGATACAATGAGCAGTTCTTC	CASSLSLAGYNEQFF
TRBD2	TRBV18	.	TRBJ2-3	TGTGCCAGCTCACCGAATTTAGGCAGCGGGACCACAGATACGCAGTATTTT	CASSPNLGSGTTDTQYF
.	TRBV7-2	few	TRBJ2-7	TGTGCCAGCAGCCTCCGGCGGGACTTCTCATTGGGGCAGTACTTC	CASSLRRDFSLGQYF
.	TRBV6-2/TRBV6-3	.	TRBJ2-7	TGTGCCAGGATGGAGACCCCTCATCCCTACAAGCAGTACTTC	CARMETPHPYKQYF
.	TRBV28	few	TRBJ1-5	TGTGCCAGCAGTTCAAGAGAGGGGTTAATAGGCAATCAGCCCCAGCATTTT	CASSSREGLIGNQPQHF
.	TRBV24-1	.	TRBJ2-7	TGTGCCACCAGTGATGGGTTGAAATACGAGCAGTACTTC	CATSDGLKYEQYF
.	TRBV6-1	many	TRBJ2-1	TGTGCCAGCACGATGGGTTCCAGCTCCTACAATGAGCAGTTCTTC	CASTMGSSSYNEQFF
.	TRBV3-1	.	TRBJ2-7	TGTGCCAGCAGCCCTGTTGAGGACTCTCCAAACTCCTACGAGCAGTACTTC	CASSPVEDSPNSYEQYF
TRBD2	TRBV28	once	TRBJ2-5	TGTGCCAGCATCTGGGGACTAGGCGAACAAGAGACCCAGTACTTC	CASIWGLGEQETQYF
TRBD1	TRBV28	.	TRBJ1-2	TGTGCCAGCAACTACTCGGGACAGGGGAATGGCTACACCTTC	CASNYSGQGNGYTF
.	TRBV3-1	few	TRBJ1-1	TGTGCCAGCAGCCAAGATCGAGGGGAAGCTTTCTTT	CASSQDRGEAFF
.	TRBV6-1	many	TRBJ1-1	TGTGCCAGCAGATTGGACAGCGTCGAAGCTTTCTTT	CASRLDSVEAFF
.	TRBV28	many	TRBJ2-3	TGTGCCAGCAGTCAATTCAGGACCACAGATACGCAGTATTTT	CASSQFRTTDTQYF
.	TRBV7-2	.	TRBJ2-1	TGTGCCAGCAGCTTAGTATATGGGGGCGTCAATGAGCAGTTCTTC	CASSLVYGGVNEQFF
TRBD1	TRBV4-3	.	TRBJ1-2	TGCGCCAGCGGCCAAGGAGGACAGGAGATATATGGCTACACCTTC	CASGQGGQEIYGYTF
.	TRBV27	.	TRBJ1-1	TGTGCCAGCAGTCCCGCCCGGGACGGAAACACTGAAGCTTTCTTT	CASSPARDGNTEAFF
.	TRBV7-9	many	TRBJ2-3	TGTGCCAGCAGCTTATTGTCCGATACGCAGTATTTT	CASSLLSDTQYF
.	TRBV7-2	many	TRBJ2-5	TGTGCCAGCATCGTAACTAGGGGAGAGACCCAGTACTTC	CASIVTRGETQYF
.	TRBV18	.	TRBJ1-2	TGTGCCAGCTCACCAGCGGGACGGAGCTATGGCTACACCTTC	CASSPAGRSYGYTF
.	TRBV20-1	few	TRBJ1-6	TGCAGTGCTAGAGATCGGGCACCTTGGGCTTATAGGAATTCACCCCTCCACTTT	CSARDRAPWAYRNSPLHF